The rows below give T cell receptor beta chains drawn from one sample of a study of resident and recirculating memory T cells in vitiligo. TCRdb keeps only in-frame clones here, not all; method: immunoSEQ multiplex PCR. Of about 76,000 clones in the sample, around 92% were seen once. Material for sequencing was blood. The receptors were gathered from a male donor with vitiligo. CDR3s leave out the opening cysteine and the closing phenylalanine or tryptophan. Fields, in order: V gene, J gene, CDR3 protein.

TRBV7-9	TRBJ2-1	ASSRSGRGNEQF
TRBV19	TRBJ1-5	ASSVTGAGNQPQH
TRBV27	TRBJ2-3	ASSSSRGDTQY
TRBV5-1	TRBJ2-3	ASSREPRGTPDTQY
TRBV27	TRBJ2-7	ASSLARQGEQY
TRBV7-7	TRBJ2-1	ASSAGLARFSEQF
TRBV5-1	TRBJ2-3	ASSSGLPTDTQY
TRBV11-3	TRBJ2-3	ASSHGTSGPDTQY
TRBV2	TRBJ2-3	ASSNFLGPTGGGSDTQY
TRBV11-2	TRBJ2-7	ASKRVSSYEQY
TRBV7-9	TRBJ2-6	ASSFARVWGANVLT
TRBV6-5	TRBJ2-3	ASTHTGKDTQY
TRBV7-9	TRBJ2-7	ASSWTTGHEQY
TRBV5-8	TRBJ1-2	ASSLYRGHGYT
TRBV19	TRBJ1-4	ASSTGSTNEKLF
TRBV15	TRBJ1-4	ATSRGGQGANEKLF
TRBV2	TRBJ1-5	ASTKDRVLFQPQH
TRBV27	TRBJ1-2	ASSLRSGRRAYGYT
TRBV2	TRBJ1-4	ASTLLATNEKLF
TRBV7-9	TRBJ2-7	ASSPTGGRNEQY
TRBV27	TRBJ2-4	ASSFSLAKNIQY
TRBV5-1	TRBJ2-2	ASSLGWSGPGVPGELF
TRBV2	TRBJ2-3	ASSPGLALTDTQY
TRBV7-8	TRBJ2-1	ASTPVGGRTYNEQF
TRBV6-5	TRBJ1-2	ASRRGLNWGYT
TRBV4-2	TRBJ2-1	ASSQEGRYNEQF
TRBV20-1	TRBJ1-1	SARDRTEAF
TRBV5-1	TRBJ2-7	ASSLVEAGYEQY
TRBV5-6	TRBJ1-6	ASSLASPNSPLH
TRBV9	TRBJ2-1	ASSVEFSGGKNEQF
TRBV18	TRBJ2-2	ASSPGTSGSEWTGELF
TRBV30	TRBJ2-3	ACDTAGRSTDTQY
TRBV2	TRBJ1-5	ASTLEGAGQPQH
TRBV28	TRBJ2-1	ASSLSPYKDPSSYNEQF
TRBV27	TRBJ1-5	ASSPRGAGNQPQH
TRBV29-1	TRBJ2-2	SVEDMGQPVGELF
TRBV5-5	TRBJ1-2	ASSLKVTGSGYGYT
TRBV13	TRBJ2-5	ASSPGQAASAQY
TRBV2	TRBJ2-5	ASSETTGGSRAQY
TRBV19	TRBJ2-1	ASSPRTSGRAWNEQF
TRBV7-9	TRBJ2-3	ASSVGITDTQY
TRBV29-1	TRBJ2-1	SVSPGQGYNEQF
TRBV7-9	TRBJ2-7	ASSSASGIQEQY
TRBV28	TRBJ1-2	ASSSSSTGGVDGYT
TRBV9	TRBJ1-2	ASSVGPESVYGYT